These 20 T cell receptor beta chains were sequenced from one sample in a study of shared T cell receptors in the human thymus. Clones were read by immunoSEQ multiplex PCR, and TCRdb kept only the in-frame ones, dropping some. Found here are approximately 660,000 clones, roughly 90% of them singletons; the top ten hold over 0.008%. This sample also appeared in a second study, on human thymus T cells.

Material for sequencing was thymocytes. These receptors were taken from a boy younger than two with a congenital heart defect.

The chain is built from TRBV5-1 and TRBJ2-5, with a possible D match to TRBD2 (6 bases). Trimming removed 2 bases from V and 3 bases from J, with 11 bases in between. The CDR3 length is 14 residues. Germline V gene data show CDR1 as SGHRS and CDR2 as YFSETQ. The CDR3: CASSLTWEEETQYF. The CDR3 DNA sequence: TGCGCCAGCAGCTTAACTTGGGAGGAAGAGACCCAGTACTTC.

The J gene is TRBJ2-1, the V gene TRBV6-6; 8 bases fit TRBD2. Unmatched junction bases numbered 9, after V lost 1 base and J lost 7 bases. CDR1 MNHNY and CDR2 SVGAGI come from the germline V gene (reference sequence). The CDR3 loop spans 16 amino acids. DNA of the CDR3: TGTGCCAGCAGTTACTGCTGCGGGGGGAGTATAAATGAGCAGTTCTTC. This codes for CASSYCCGGSINEQFF.

The rearrangement uses TRBV5-1 and TRBJ2-7; 8 bases match TRBD1. The ends lost 4 bases at V and 10 bases at J; junction bases unmatched: 7. The CDR3 length is 12 residues. Germline V gene sequence: CDR1 SGHRS, CDR2 YFSETQ. The CDR3 bases are TGCGCCAGCAGCGGACAGGGTAAGGACCAGTACTTC. Protein: CASSGQGKDQYF.

The chain carries TRBV19 and TRBJ2-1; a weak D match, TRBD2 (6 bases). In germline, CDR1 is LNHDA, CDR2 SQIVND (reference sequence). The V end was cut by 4 bases, the J end by 2 bases, with 12 bases between. This CDR3 comprises 15 residues. The CDR3 loop reads CASSTLASAYNEQFF. In DNA, the CDR3 is TGTGCCAGTAGTACTCTAGCGTCCGCCTACAATGAGCAGTTCTTC.

This clone was seen a handful of times. This sequence joins TRBV12-5 and TRBJ2-2, with 8 bases identical to TRBD1. J was trimmed by 2 bases and V by 1 base; bases with no gene match: 9. CDR1 and CDR2 from the germline V gene are LGHNT and FRNRAP. The CDR3 is 18 residues long. The DNA for the CDR3 is TGTGCTAGTGGTTTGGGATTTTGGACAGGGCTTAACACCGGGGAGCTGTTTTTT. Its translation: CASGLGFWTGLNTGELFF. The full variable domain, in which reference TRBV12-5 and TRBJ2-2 provide the parts outside the CDR3, is DARVTQTPRHKVTEMGQEVTMRCQPILGHNTVFWYRQTMMQGLELLAYFRNRAPLDDSGMPKDRFSAEMPDATLATLKIQPSEPRDSAVYFCASGLGFWTGLNTGELFFGEGSRLTVL.

Comments on this clone: The same CDR3 is also encoded by other DNA sequences in this sample. The rearrangement links TRBV5-1 to TRBJ2-7, with D tentatively TRBD2 (6 bases). This CDR3 is built from 14 residues. With 0 bases removed from V and 0 bases from J, the gap between germline ends came to 7 bases. Germline V gene lookup returns CDR1 SGHRS and CDR2 YFSETQ. The CDR3 loop reads CASSLAGGSYEQYF. As DNA, the CDR3 is TGCGCCAGCAGCTTGGCCGGGGGCTCCTACGAGCAGTACTTC.

This rearrangement joins TRBV11-2 to TRBJ2-7, with 9 bases lining up with TRBD1. This CDR3 has 13 amino acids. CDR1 and CDR2 from the germline V gene are SGHAT and FQNNGV. Trimming cost V 5 bases and J 7 bases; bases outside gene matches: 6. CDR3 in DNA: TGTGCCAGCAGCCGTCGACAGGGGGAAGAGCAGTACTTC. It codes for CASSRRQGEEQYF.

The genes are TRBV14 and TRBJ1-1, with 8 nucleotides matching TRBD1. The CDR3 totals 15 residues. Germline values: CDR1 SGHDN, CDR2 FVKESK. The J segment lost 7 bases and the V segment lost 0 bases, leaving 7 bases of the junction unmatched. In DNA form, the CDR3 reads TGTGCCAGCAGCCAAGACAGGGGGCCGGTAGGTGAAGCTTTCTTT. This sequence encodes CASSQDRGPVGEAFF.

This chain joins TRBV19 and TRBJ2-1; 9 bases fit TRBD2. The junction had 7 bases not matched to a gene; V was cut back by 4 bases and J by 3 bases. The CDR3 is made up of 16 amino acids. Germline values: CDR1 LNHDA, CDR2 SQIVND (reference sequence). CDR3 nucleotides: TGTGCCAGTAGTAGAGTAGCGGGAGCCTTCTACAATGAGCAGTTCTTC. It translates to CASSRVAGAFYNEQFF.

This chain uses TRBV7-9 with TRBJ2-1, with 13 bases matching TRBD2. The CDR3 sequence is 17 residues long. Looked up from germline, CDR1 is SEHNR and CDR2 is FQNEAQ (reference sequence). V gave up 5 bases and J gave up 7 bases; unmatched junction bases: 11. The CDR3 spells CASSPTGLAGDLNEQFF. In DNA form, the CDR3 reads TGTGCCAGCAGCCCCACTGGACTAGCGGGAGATTTGAATGAGCAGTTCTTC.

The chain links TRBV27 to TRBJ2-7; 12 bases match TRBD2. With V trimmed by 3 bases and J by 6 bases, 9 bases remained unmatched. CDR3 length equals 16 residues. Germline values: CDR1 MNHEY, CDR2 SMNVEV (reference sequence). CDR3 amino acids: CASSFASGRGGLEQYF. CDR3 DNA sequence: TGTGCCAGCAGTTTCGCTAGCGGGAGGGGGGGGCTCGAGCAGTACTTC.

The V call is TRBV2, the J call TRBJ2-7, with D unclear. The germline V and J ends were trimmed by 6 bases and 2 bases, with 5 bases remaining between them. The CDR3 is 11 residues long. Germline V lookup: CDR1 SNHLY, CDR2 FYNNEI. Here the CDR3 reads CASRSPYEQYF. The CDR3 coding sequence is TGTGCCAGCAGGAGTCCCTACGAGCAGTACTTC.

The chain recombines TRBV15 with TRBJ2-3, with 8 bases fitting TRBD1. CDR1 is LNHNV, CDR2 YYDKDF, per germline (reference sequence). V lost 1 base and J lost 0; bases outside the gene matches: 9. The CDR3 consists of 18 residues. CDR3 sequence reads: CATSRVGPTGGSTDTQYF. CDR3 in DNA: TGTGCCACCAGCAGAGTAGGACCAACAGGGGGAAGCACAGATACGCAGTATTTT.

V is TRBV27 and J is TRBJ2-7; TRBD2 agrees at 9 bases. V shed 6 bases and J 7 bases; nucleotides not matched to a gene: 10. The V gene's germline CDR1 is MNHEY and CDR2 SMNVEV (reference sequence). The CDR3 contains 14 residues. The CDR3 sequence is CASSLAAGGREQYF. The CDR3 DNA follows: TGTGCCAGCAGCCTTGCCGCGGGAGGGCGGGAGCAGTACTTC.

The CDR3 region is CASSLSSSGRAGEQFF. Here the CDR3 DNA reads TGTGCCAGCAGCTTATCGTCTAGCGGGAGGGCCGGTGAGCAGTTCTTC. The chain employs TRBV11-2 and TRBJ2-1, with 12 bases identical to TRBD2. V dropped 2 bases and J dropped 9; count of bases not matched to a gene: 8. Germline V gene data show CDR1 as SGHAT and CDR2 as FQNNGV. This CDR3 is built from 16 residues.

This chain joins TRBV4-1 and TRBJ2-4; no definite D call. Trimming shortened V by 0 bases and J by 0 bases, and 9 bases separated the two germline ends. The CDR3 extends over 16 amino acids. Germline V CDR1 and CDR2: MGHRA, YSYEKL. Written as DNA, the CDR3 is TGCGCCAGCAGCCAAGATCTACGGTTAGCCAAAAACATTCAGTACTTC. Translation gives CASSQDLRLAKNIQYF.

This chain joins TRBV6-1 and TRBJ1-5; D unclear. V lost 6 bases, J lost 0 bases, and 9 bases lay in between. The CDR3 sequence is 14 residues long. CDR1 is MNHNS, CDR2 SASEGT, per germline. The CDR3 nucleotides read TGTGCCAGCAGGAACTTCCTTAGCAATCAGCCCCAGCATTTT. It encodes CASRNFLSNQPQHF.

J is TRBJ2-5 and V is TRBV18; TRBD1 agrees at 9 bases. The CDR3 totals 15 residues. CDR1 is KGHSH, CDR2 LQKENI, per germline. The J segment lost 5 bases and the V segment lost 3 bases, leaving 7 bases of the junction unmatched. CDR3 sequence: CASSPAGQGGETQYF. The DNA for the CDR3 is TGTGCCAGCTCACCGGCGGGACAGGGCGGGGAGACCCAGTACTTC. Complete variable domain (other parts from reference TRBV18 and TRBJ2-5): NAGVMQNPRHLVRRRGQEARLRCSPMKGHSHVYWYRQLPEEGLKFMVYLQKENIIDESGMPKERFSAEFPKEGPSILRIQQVVRGDSAAYFCASSPAGQGGETQYFGPGTRLLVL.

The chain recombines TRBV5-4 with TRBJ2-7; D might be TRBD2 (7 bases). Trimming took off 0 bases at V and 11 bases at J, with 18 bases between the two ends. The CDR3 extends over 14 amino acids. Germline lookup yields CDR1 SGHNT and CDR2 YYREEE (reference sequence). CDR3 amino acids: CASSLGRGGAMEYF. The CDR3 DNA sequence: TGTGCCAGCAGCTTGGGAAGGGGGGGGGCGATGGAGTACTTC.

This clone turned up a few times. The chain employs TRBV6-4 and TRBJ2-2; no clear D. V lost 3 bases and J lost 8, with 4 bases in between. Germline V gene sequence: CDR1 MRHNA, CDR2 SNTAGT. CDR3 size: 11 residues. CDR3 in amino acids: CASSDRGELFF. Here the CDR3 DNA reads TGTGCCAGCAGTGATCGGGGGGAGCTGTTTTTT.